The sequence of this T cell receptor beta chain was determined in a study of OX40 agonist ivuxolimab in advanced cancers. Germline V gene data show CDR1 as SGHTA and CDR2 as FQGNSA. The CDR3 is 16 residues long. The V and J ends lost 5 bases and 0 bases respectively, with 15 bases between them. Assay used: immunoSEQ multiplex PCR; TCRdb lists only in-frame clones, some missing. The sample shows tens of thousands of clones, about 88% of them seen only once. This receptor was obtained from an adult with an advanced solid tumor such as melanoma, head and neck, liver or kidney cancer. V and J are TRBV7-2 and TRBJ2-3; tentatively, D is TRBD2 (6 bases). The sequencing here drew on CD4+ or CD8+ T cells sorted from blood, taken in a trial of the OX40 agonist ivuxolimab. Here the CDR3 DNA reads TGTGCCAGCAGCACCCTTCTAGCGTCTAGCACAGATACGCAGTATTTT. This gives the protein CASSTLLASSTDTQYF. Combining the CDR3 with reference TRBV7-2 and TRBJ2-3 gives the whole variable domain GAGVSQSPSNKVTEKGKDVELRCDPISGHTALYWYRQSLGQGLEFLIYFQGNSAPDKSGLPSDRFSAERTGGSVSTLTIQRTQQEDSAVYLCASSTLLASSTDTQYFGPGTRLTVL.